Reported below is one TCR beta chain. Its antigen is still unknown. The data are from a study of CD8 T cells in ankylosing spondylitis. The V and J ends lost 1 base and 10 bases respectively, with 5 bases between them. Per the germline V gene, CDR1 is SGHTA and CDR2 is FQGNSA. The CDR3 contains 11 residues. General study points: Significant enrichment of disease-linked clones was reportedly seen in matched ankylosing spondylitis synovial fluid.

Molecular-barcoded quantitative 5'-RACE produced these TCR beta libraries. Using its own MiXCR run on the 5' RACE reads, TCRdb lists one record per CDR3 protein. The sample lists some 270,000 distinct CDR3 sequences, 30% to 40% occurring once. This chain uses TRBV7-2 with TRBJ2-1, with D unclear. This sequence was found in a male donor with ankylosing spondylitis or in good health (not recorded which). What was sequenced was blood, either unsorted or a sorted T cell fraction (not recorded which). CDR3: CASSLDPEQFF. In nucleotides, the CDR3 is TGTGCCAGCAGCTTAGACCCGGAGCAGTTCTTC.